What follows are 5 T cell receptor beta chains derived from one specimen sequenced in a study of post-analysis software for immune sequencing data (dated by TCRdb to between 2015 and 2017). What the research found in general, with its limitations: Significantly higher frequencies in patients than in controls were found for five or six TRBV segments, including TRBV5-6, TRBV5-1 and TRBV20-1.

No cognate antigen is known for these TCRs. Library construction relied on PCR. The run used an Illumina HiSeq 2500. To reduce PCR and sequencing biases, unique molecular identifiers were incorporated into the TCR beta cDNA libraries. TCRdb cleaned the public reads at Q25 with fastp, built clones with MiXCR and kept in-frame beta chains. Duplicate CDR3 protein sequences are folded into a single record with the most common DNA and genes. The sample table contains a few hundred thousand distinct CDR3 sequences; only one count was recorded for 40% to 55% of them. Of the sample, around 10% falls within the top ten clones. Sequenced material: blood. These receptors came from a girl under 18 with multiple sclerosis.

The chain couples TRBV4-3 to TRBJ1-2; D is unclear. CDR1 and CDR2 from the germline V gene are LGHNA and YSLEER. Between the trimmed V and J ends, which lost 0 bases and 2 bases, there was a span of 10 bases. The CDR3 is 15 amino acids. The CDR3 here is CASSQEMGANYGYTF. The CDR3 DNA sequence: TGCGCCAGCAGCCAAGAAATGGGCGCGAACTATGGCTACACCTTC.

The chain is built from TRBV12-3 or TRBV12-4 and TRBJ2-5; 7 positions agree with TRBD2. The CDR3 runs to 16 residues. The V segment lost 5 bases and the J segment 11 bases; nucleotides outside the gene matches: 20. This CDR3 reads CASSLIAWGTNNEQYF. The CDR3 DNA sequence: TGTGCCAGCAGTCTAATCGCCTGGGGGACTAACAATGAGCAGTACTTC.

The J gene is TRBJ1-5, the V gene TRBV6-6, with 7 bases fitting TRBD1. Germline CDR1 is MNHNY and CDR2 is SVGAGI (reference sequence). The CDR3 spans 14 residues. The V segment lost 5 bases and the J segment 6 bases; nucleotides outside the gene matches: 7. In nucleotides, the CDR3 is TGTGCCAGCAGTCCGTACAGGGGAAGTCAGCCCCAGCATTTT. Amino acid sequence: CASSPYRGSQPQHF.

The V call is TRBV27, the J call TRBJ1-2, with D maybe TRBD1 (5 bases). Per the germline V gene, CDR1 is MNHEY and CDR2 is SMNVEV (reference sequence). The germline V and J ends were trimmed by 0 bases and 3 bases, with 8 bases remaining between them. The CDR3 has 14 residues. CDR3 loop: CASSLSGQDYGYTF. The CDR3 nucleotides read TGTGCCAGCAGTTTATCGGGGCAGGACTATGGCTACACCTTC.

The J gene is TRBJ2-1, the V gene TRBV29-1; the D gene is possibly TRBD1 (5 bases). The germline V gene has CDR1 SQVTM and CDR2 ANQGSEA. The CDR3 is made up of 15 amino acids. With 3 bases removed from V and 3 bases from J, the gap between germline ends came to 15 bases. This CDR3 reads CSVDSAGAIYNEQFF. The DNA for the CDR3 is TGCAGCGTTGATTCCGCTGGGGCCATCTACAATGAGCAGTTCTTC.